The sequence of this T cell receptor beta chain was determined in a study of human T cells and chemical hapten exposure. Study findings and constraints: Counts of TCRs expanded at PT1 correlated positively with patch test score. DPC sensitization produced no change in TCRs with frequency above 1 in 1000.

TCRdb independently ran MiXCR on the RACE reads; one entry per CDR3 protein. The table records approximately 77,000 distinct CDR3 sequences, about 7.5% of them present only once. The time point: patch test 1, 2 weeks after DPC sensitization. Treatment here: therapeutic diphenylcyclopropenone sensitization with weekly scalp DPC. This clonotype was recorded at least ten times. What it binds is not known. Per germline, CDR1 SGHVS and CDR2 FNYEAQ. The length of the CDR3 is 13 residues. Trimming stripped 2 bases from V and 3 bases from J, with 5 bases between. This sequence joins TRBV7-6 and TRBJ1-3; D not certain. The clonotype comes from a woman in her thirties with alopecia areata. Some clones in this sample may be carry-over from other donors' samples. The source was whole blood, collected in connection with sensitization to the hapten diphenylcyclopropenone (DPC). This CDR3 is CASSLPYGNTIYF. The CDR3 DNA sequence: TGTGCCAGCAGCTTACCGTATGGAAACACCATATATTTT.